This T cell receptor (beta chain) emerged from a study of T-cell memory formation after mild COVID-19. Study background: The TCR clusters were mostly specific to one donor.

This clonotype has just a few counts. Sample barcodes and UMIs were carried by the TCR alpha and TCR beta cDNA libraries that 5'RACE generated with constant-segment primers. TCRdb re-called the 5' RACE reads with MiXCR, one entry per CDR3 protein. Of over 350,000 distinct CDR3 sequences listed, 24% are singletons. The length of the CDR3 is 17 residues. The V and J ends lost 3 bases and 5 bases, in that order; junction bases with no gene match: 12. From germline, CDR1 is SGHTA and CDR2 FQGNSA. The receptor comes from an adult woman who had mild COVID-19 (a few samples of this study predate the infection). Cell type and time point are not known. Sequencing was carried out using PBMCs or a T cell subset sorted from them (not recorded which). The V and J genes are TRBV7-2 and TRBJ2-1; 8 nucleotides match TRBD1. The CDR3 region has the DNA TGTGCCAGCAGCTTGGGACAGGATAGGAACGCCAACAATGAGCAGTTCTTC. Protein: CASSLGQDRNANNEQFF.